This T cell receptor beta chain emerged from a study of PD-L1 blockade in urothelial cancer. Study at large: Once treatment had started, blood was analyzed at 3 weeks (second dose) and again at 6 weeks.

The CDR3 is 16 amino acids. Looked up from germline, CDR1 is MDHEN and CDR2 is SYDVKM. Trimming removed 1 base from V and 4 bases from J, with 16 bases in between. Measured with immunoSEQ multiplex PCR; TCRdb has only the in-frame clones, and not every one. This table has about 39,000 clones, about 89% appearing once. This clone turned up a few times. This clonotype was sampled from a man aged 55 to 69 with urothelial cancer. Sequenced material: PBMCs, taken around atezolizumab (anti-PD-L1) treatment. The rearrangement joins TRBV28 to TRBJ1-2; D unclear. The CDR3 DNA reads as TGTGCCAGCAGTTTATTCGAGTCAGGAGGGTCCTATGGCTACACCTTC. It is translated as CASSLFESGGSYGYTF.